Listed below are T cell receptor beta chains from one sample, sequenced in a study of beta chain features in type 1 diabetes. Using immunoSEQ multiplex PCR, the repertoire was profiled, and TCRdb retains in-frame clones only, with some absent. The table has nearly 250,000 clones, around 68% seen once. Input material: naive CD4+ T cells from blood. The receptors were sampled from a man aged 25 to 45 in good health. Both conserved end residues are part of each CDR3. The D gene is left open where the match is weak. Size tells how often a clone was seen (once, few, many) or the class of an expanded clone, and some rows leave it out.

cdr3_aa cdr3_nt clone_size j_call cdr3_length d_call v_call
CASRPTSGSSYNEQFF TGTGCCAGCAGACCTACTAGCGGGAGCTCCTACAATGAGCAGTTCTTC - TRBJ2-1 16 TRBD2 TRBV5-4
CASRGLAGTDTQYF TGTGCCAGCAGGGGACTAGCAGGGACAGATACGCAGTATTTT - TRBJ2-3 14 TRBD2 TRBV2
CASSSPGQGANEQFF TGTGCCAGCAGTTCTCCGGGACAGGGGGCAAATGAGCAGTTCTTC - TRBJ2-1 15 TRBD1 TRBV28
CASSLSGSDSYEQYF TGTGCCAGCAGCTTAAGCGGGTCAGACTCCTACGAGCAGTACTTC - TRBJ2-7 15 - TRBV11-3
CSATRNTEAFF TGCAGTGCTACCCGGAACACTGAAGCTTTCTTT few TRBJ1-1 11 - TRBV20-1
CSVDGRSYNEQFF TGCAGCGTTGACGGACGCTCCTACAATGAGCAGTTCTTC - TRBJ2-1 13 - TRBV29-1
CAISDGEVYNEQFF TGTGCCATCAGTGATGGGGAGGTCTACAATGAGCAGTTCTTC few TRBJ2-1 14 - TRBV10-3
CSVEAGETYEQYF TGCAGCGTTGAAGCAGGGGAAACCTACGAGCAGTACTTC - TRBJ2-7 13 - TRBV29-1
CASSPRTSGGNYNEQFF TGCGCCAGCAGCCCACGGACTAGCGGGGGGAACTACAATGAGCAGTTCTTC - TRBJ2-1 17 TRBD2 TRBV5-1
CASSLAELGDQYF TGTGCCAGCAGCTTAGCGGAGCTAGGTGACCAGTACTTC - TRBJ2-5 13 - TRBV7-2
CASSPGGAGVDNEQFF TGCGCCAGCAGCCCTGGGGGAGCGGGAGTAGACAATGAGCAGTTCTTC few TRBJ2-1 16 TRBD2 TRBV4-3
CASSLRTGPTDTQYF TGTGCCAGCAGCCTTAGGACAGGGCCCACAGATACGCAGTATTTT - TRBJ2-3 15 TRBD1 TRBV5-4
CSADRTATEAFF TGCAGCGCCGATCGGACGGCGACTGAAGCTTTCTTT few TRBJ1-1 12 - TRBV29-1
CASSYQGLPYEQYF TGTGCCAGCAGTTATCAGGGATTGCCCTACGAGCAGTACTTC - TRBJ2-7 14 - TRBV6-5
CSVRMKASKNTEAFF TGCAGCGTACGTATGAAGGCATCGAAGAACACTGAAGCTTTCTTT few TRBJ1-1 15 - TRBV29-1
CASSRSTDTQYF TGTGCCAGCTCACGGAGCACAGATACGCAGTATTTT few TRBJ2-3 12 - TRBV18
CASSGREDEKLFF TGTGCCAGCAGTGGCAGGGAAGATGAAAAACTGTTTTTT - TRBJ1-4 13 - TRBV2
CASSADRGAGANVLTF TGTGCCAGCAGCGCGGACAGGGGAGCTGGGGCCAACGTCCTGACTTTC - TRBJ2-6 16 TRBD1 TRBV5-6
CASSQDRFGELFF TGCGCCAGCAGCCAAGATAGGTTCGGGGAGCTGTTTTTT - TRBJ2-2 13 - TRBV4-1
CASSPSGTGNSSPLHF TGTGCCAGCAGTCCCTCCGGGACAGGGAATAGCTCACCCCTCCACTTT - TRBJ1-6 16 TRBD1 TRBV7-2
CASSVASGFQETQYF TGTGCCAGCAGCGTAGCCTCAGGATTTCAAGAGACCCAGTACTTC - TRBJ2-5 15 - TRBV9
CASSFEGNTGELFF TGCGCCAGCAGTTTCGAGGGGAACACCGGGGAGCTGTTTTTT - TRBJ2-2 14 - TRBV5-1
CASSESPGVEQYF TGTGCCAGCAGCGAGAGCCCAGGCGTCGAGCAGTACTTC - TRBJ2-7 13 - TRBV9
CASSAPLAGDLEQYF TGTGCCAGCAGTGCCCCACTAGCGGGAGATCTAGAGCAGTACTTC once TRBJ2-7 15 TRBD2 TRBV25-1
CASRKPGQGLYEQYF TGTGCCAGCAGAAAACCCGGACAGGGGTTGTACGAGCAGTACTTC few TRBJ2-7 15 TRBD1 TRBV2
CASSHELTGITEAFF TGTGCCAGCAGTCATGAACTGACGGGCATCACTGAAGCTTTCTTT - TRBJ1-1 15 - TRBV14
CSGDRDTGELFF TGCAGCGGGGATCGGGACACCGGGGAGCTGTTTTTT few TRBJ2-2 12 - TRBV29-1
CATREASTDTQYF TGTGCCACGCGGGAGGCTAGCACAGATACGCAGTATTTT - TRBJ2-3 13 TRBD2 TRBV10-3
CAWTEGNGELFF TGTGCCTGGACGGAGGGGAACGGGGAGCTGTTTTTT - TRBJ2-2 12 - TRBV30
CSVGQGDTEAFF TGCAGCGTTGGACAGGGGGACACTGAAGCTTTCTTT once TRBJ1-1 12 TRBD1 TRBV29-1
CASSPYRDNEQFF TGTGCCAGCTCACCCTACCGGGACAATGAGCAGTTCTTC - TRBJ2-1 13 - TRBV18
CASSLVAGGDSSYEQYF TGTGCCAGCAGCTTAGTCGCGGGCGGGGACAGCTCCTACGAGCAGTACTTC few TRBJ2-7 17 - TRBV7-2
CAISAWSYNEQFF TGTGCCATCAGTGCTTGGTCCTACAATGAGCAGTTCTTC - TRBJ2-1 13 - TRBV10-3
CASSPRSAGGIQYF TGTGCCAGCAGCCCCCGTTCGGCAGGCGGCATTCAGTACTTC - TRBJ2-4 14 - TRBV9
CSASGEETQYF TGCAGTGCTAGCGGGGAAGAGACCCAGTACTTC - TRBJ2-5 11 - TRBV20-1
CSVEDPQETQYF TGCAGCGTTGAAGATCCCCAAGAGACCCAGTACTTC - TRBJ2-5 12 - TRBV29-1
CASNRQITSTDTQYF TGTGCCAGCAATCGACAGATAACTAGCACAGATACGCAGTATTTT - TRBJ2-3 15 - TRBV11-2
CSVIRQQETQYF TGCAGCGTTATCCGACAGCAAGAGACCCAGTACTTC - TRBJ2-5 12 - TRBV29-1
CAWGRDKAFF TGTGCCTGGGGCCGGGACAAAGCTTTCTTT few TRBJ1-1 10 - TRBV30
CASSSTGTGPRSGNEQFF TGCGCCAGCAGCTCAACCGGGACAGGGCCGAGGTCAGGTAATGAGCAGTTCTTC - TRBJ2-1 18 TRBD1 TRBV5-1
CATSKGQGARDTQYF TGTGCCACCAGCAAAGGACAGGGGGCCCGAGATACGCAGTATTTT - TRBJ2-3 15 TRBD1 TRBV15
CSVGNYYNEQFF TGCAGCGTTGGAAATTACTACAATGAGCAGTTCTTC - TRBJ2-1 12 - TRBV29-1
CASSPGSTPDTQYF TGTGCCAGCAGCCCCGGGTCCACCCCCGATACGCAGTATTTT - TRBJ2-3 14 - TRBV7-2
CASNWETQYF TGTGCCAGCAATTGGGAGACCCAGTACTTC once TRBJ2-5 10 - TRBV2
CASSEGGGAQYF TGTGCCAGCAGTGAAGGAGGCGGGGCGCAGTACTTC few TRBJ2-7 12 - TRBV2
CAWTRGSYNEQFF TGTGCCTGGACAAGGGGATCCTACAATGAGCAGTTCTTC - TRBJ2-1 13 - TRBV30
CASSPNRDSPLHF TGTGCCAGCAGCCCTAATCGGGATTCACCCCTCCACTTT - TRBJ1-6 13 - TRBV5-6
CASSFNRHDSGANVLTF TGTGCCAGCAGTTTTAACAGACATGACTCTGGGGCCAACGTCCTGACTTTC - TRBJ2-6 17 - TRBV28
CASSWDRGRTGELFF TGTGCCAGCAGTTGGGACAGGGGGCGCACCGGGGAGCTGTTTTTT - TRBJ2-2 15 TRBD1 TRBV27
CSVELAGVLHEQYF TGCAGCGTTGAACTAGCGGGAGTCCTTCACGAGCAGTACTTC - TRBJ2-7 14 TRBD2 TRBV29-1
CATSRDSDGPTYEQYF TGTGCCACCAGCAGAGATAGTGACGGACCGACCTACGAGCAGTACTTC - TRBJ2-7 16 - TRBV15
CALETGADTQYF TGTGCCTTAGAGACAGGGGCGGATACGCAGTATTTT - TRBJ2-3 12 TRBD1 TRBV30
CASSYQGGTGELFF TGTGCCAGCAGCTACCAGGGGGGCACCGGGGAGCTGTTTTTT - TRBJ2-2 14 - TRBV7-2
CAWSSGGYEQYF TGTGCCTGGAGTTCAGGGGGATACGAGCAGTACTTC - TRBJ2-7 12 TRBD1 TRBV30
CASSLETDYGYTF TGTGCCAGCAGCTTGGAAACAGACTATGGCTACACCTTC - TRBJ1-2 13 - TRBV5-4
CASSPQAGNSGANVLTF TGTGCCAGCAGCCCCCAGGCAGGTAACTCTGGGGCCAACGTCCTGACTTTC - TRBJ2-6 17 - TRBV7-2
CASSPLVSSYNEQFF TGCGCCAGCAGCCCACTGGTTAGCTCCTACAATGAGCAGTTCTTC few TRBJ2-1 15 - TRBV4-3
CSLGQAYGYTF TGCAGCCTGGGACAGGCCTATGGCTACACCTTC - TRBJ1-2 11 TRBD1 TRBV29-1
CASSLGRGQYEQYF TGTGCCAGCAGCTTAGGCAGGGGGCAGTACGAGCAGTACTTC - TRBJ2-7 14 TRBD1 TRBV7-2
CSVGAGLYGYTF TGCAGCGTTGGTGCCGGGCTATATGGCTACACCTTC - TRBJ1-2 12 - TRBV29-1